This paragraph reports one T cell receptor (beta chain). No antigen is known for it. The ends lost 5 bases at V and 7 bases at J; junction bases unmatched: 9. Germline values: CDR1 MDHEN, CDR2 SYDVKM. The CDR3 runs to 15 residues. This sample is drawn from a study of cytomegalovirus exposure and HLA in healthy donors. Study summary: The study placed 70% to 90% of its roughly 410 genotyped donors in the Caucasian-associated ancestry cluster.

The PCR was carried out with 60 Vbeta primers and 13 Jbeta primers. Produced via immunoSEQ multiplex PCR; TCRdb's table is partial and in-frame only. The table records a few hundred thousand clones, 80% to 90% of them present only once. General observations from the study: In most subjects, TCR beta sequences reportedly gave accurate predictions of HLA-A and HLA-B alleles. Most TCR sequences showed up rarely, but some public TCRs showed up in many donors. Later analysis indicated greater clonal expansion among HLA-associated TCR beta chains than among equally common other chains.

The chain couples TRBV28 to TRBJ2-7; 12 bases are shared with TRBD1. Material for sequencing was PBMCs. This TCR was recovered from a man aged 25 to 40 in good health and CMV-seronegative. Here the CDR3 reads CASSEAGQGAQEQYF. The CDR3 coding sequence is TGTGCCAGCAGTGAGGCGGGACAGGGGGCGCAGGAGCAGTACTTC.